Listed below are T cell receptor beta chains from one sample, sequenced in a study of blood T cell repertoires in COVID-19. Repertoires were generated with immunoSEQ multiplex PCR, while TCRdb's copy carries only in-frame clones and drops some. The sample yields 120,000 or so clones, 60% to 80% seen once. The sequenced sample was peripheral blood. Receptors were obtained from an elderly woman with active or convalescent COVID-19. CDR3s leave out the opening cysteine and the closing phenylalanine or tryptophan. The order of the fields is clone size, V gene, CDR3 protein. Clone size is given for some rows only: seen once, a few or many times, or a class if the clone is expanded.

clone_size: NA; v_call: TRBV6-2/TRBV6-3; cdr3_aa: ASSAGEGPDTQY
clone_size: NA; v_call: TRBV9; cdr3_aa: ASSENALAGDITGELF
clone_size: few; v_call: TRBV5-1; cdr3_aa: ASRRASGSGAGELF
clone_size: NA; v_call: TRBV5-8; cdr3_aa: ASSLELAYYEQY
clone_size: NA; v_call: TRBV24-1; cdr3_aa: ATSDNRDLGPQH
clone_size: NA; v_call: TRBV3-1/TRBV3-2; cdr3_aa: ASSHYLQPAGRYNEQF
clone_size: NA; v_call: TRBV19; cdr3_aa: ASSIGSGRAGELF
clone_size: NA; v_call: TRBV18; cdr3_aa: ASSGTTGGTEAF
clone_size: NA; v_call: TRBV23-1; cdr3_aa: ASSQGQSYEQY
clone_size: NA; v_call: TRBV28; cdr3_aa: ASIRGGTYEQY